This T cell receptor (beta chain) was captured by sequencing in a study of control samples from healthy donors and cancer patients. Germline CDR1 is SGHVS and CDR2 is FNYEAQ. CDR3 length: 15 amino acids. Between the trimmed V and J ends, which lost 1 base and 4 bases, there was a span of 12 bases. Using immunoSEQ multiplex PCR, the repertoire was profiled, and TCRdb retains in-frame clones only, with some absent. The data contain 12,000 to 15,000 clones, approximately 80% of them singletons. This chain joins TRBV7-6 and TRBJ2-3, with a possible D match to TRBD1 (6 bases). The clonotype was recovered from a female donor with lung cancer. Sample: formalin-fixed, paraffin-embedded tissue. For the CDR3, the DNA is TGTGCCAGCAGCTTAGGGGTCGGACAGCCAGATACGCAGTATTTT. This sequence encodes CASSLGVGQPDTQYF.